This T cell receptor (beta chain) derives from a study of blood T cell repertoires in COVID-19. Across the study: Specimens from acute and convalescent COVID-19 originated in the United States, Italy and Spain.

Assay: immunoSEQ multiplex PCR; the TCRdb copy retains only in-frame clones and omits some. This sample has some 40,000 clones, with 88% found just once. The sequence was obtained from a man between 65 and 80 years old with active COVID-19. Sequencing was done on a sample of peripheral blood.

CDR3: CASSLHQVNTEAFF. The DNA of the CDR3 is TGCGCCAGCAGCTTGCACCAGGTGAACACTGAAGCTTTCTTT. This chain links TRBV5-1 with TRBJ1-1; no clear D. Germline lookup yields CDR1 SGHRS and CDR2 YFSETQ. V dropped 1 base and J dropped 0 bases, with 7 bases sitting between them. CDR3 length: 14 residues. The full variable domain, completed using reference TRBV5-1 and TRBJ1-1, is KAGVTQTPRYLIKTRGQQVTLSCSPISGHRSVSWYQQTPGQGLQFLFEYFSETQRNKGNFPGRFSGRQFSNSRSEMNVSTLELGDSALYLCASSLHQVNTEAFFGQGTRLTVV.